The present T cell receptor beta chain was sequenced within a study of a mutant IDH1 vaccine in newly diagnosed glioma. Study-wide background: Of treated patients, approximately 62% were men and roughly 38% women, averaging around 39 years.

V was cut by 5 bases and J by 10 bases, with 12 bases left in between. CDR1 and CDR2 from the germline V gene are SGHDN and FVKESK. This CDR3 has 13 residues. Profiled with immunoSEQ multiplex PCR; TCRdb holds only in-frame clones, not every one. The table records 95,000 to 120,000 clones, 85% to 90% of them present only once. With regard to this clone: The antigen is unknown.

The time point was: week 11, during vaccination. Each vaccine dose was 300 ug of mutant IDH1 20-mer peptide, with topical imiquimod. This TCR was recovered from a woman between 50 and 59 years old with glioma. This rearrangement joins TRBV14 to TRBJ1-6, with D perhaps TRBD1 (6 bases). The source material was PBMCs, sampled from a glioma patient whose treatment included an IDH1 peptide vaccine. The CDR3 spells CASSVTGKSPLHF. In nucleotides, the CDR3 is TGTGCCAGCAGCGTAACAGGGAAATCACCCCTCCACTTT.